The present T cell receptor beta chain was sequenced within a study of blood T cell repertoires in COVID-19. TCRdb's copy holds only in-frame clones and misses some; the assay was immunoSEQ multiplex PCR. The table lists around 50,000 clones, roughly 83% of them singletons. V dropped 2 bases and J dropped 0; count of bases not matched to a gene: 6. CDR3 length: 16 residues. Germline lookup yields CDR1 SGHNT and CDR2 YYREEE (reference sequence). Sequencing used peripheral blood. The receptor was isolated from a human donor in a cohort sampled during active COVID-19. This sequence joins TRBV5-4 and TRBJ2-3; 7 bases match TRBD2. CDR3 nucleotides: TGTGCCAGCAGCTTTAAGCGGGGTACTAGCACAGATACGCAGTATTTT. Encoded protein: CASSFKRGTSTDTQYF.